These T cell receptor beta chains were read from a single sample in a study of T cell responses to AZD1222 COVID-19 vaccine. Data came from immunoSEQ multiplex PCR; TCRdb stores just in-frame clones and leaves some out. The table lists 100,000 to 150,000 clones, around 91% of them singletons. This specimen was peripheral blood, taken on day 0 of MenACWY control vaccination. These receptors were obtained from an adult in good health. The CDR3 runs from the conserved cysteine through the conserved F or W. The D gene is left open where the match is weak. Only part of the rows carry a size: once, few, many, or a class if the clone is expanded.

j_call d_call v_call clone_size cdr3_aa cdr3_nt
TRBJ2-1 NA TRBV9 NA CASSVGSLNEQFF TGTGCCAGCAGCGTTGGAAGCCTCAATGAGCAGTTCTTC
TRBJ2-5 TRBD2 TRBV25-1 NA CASSEWRAGGPEETQYF TGTGCCAGCAGTGAATGGAGAGCGGGAGGGCCGGAAGAGACCCAGTACTTC
TRBJ1-2 NA TRBV6-1 NA CASSEGLQGRNGYTF TGTGCCAGCAGTGAAGGTCTTCAGGGGCGGAATGGCTACACCTTC
TRBJ2-5 NA TRBV21-1 NA CASSSNGTSAETQYF TGTGCCAGCAGCTCCAATGGGACTAGCGCTGAGACCCAGTACTTC
TRBJ2-1 TRBD1 TRBV10-3 NA CAISVGQGAGYNEQFF TGTGCCATCAGTGTCGGACAGGGGGCCGGCTACAATGAGCAGTTCTTC
TRBJ1-1 TRBD1 TRBV28 NA CASSSKPKPRTGNTEAFF TGTGCCAGCAGTTCAAAACCCAAACCTCGGACAGGGAACACTGAAGCTTTCTTT
TRBJ1-5 NA TRBV7-9 NA CASSYTDQPQHF TGTGCCAGCAGCTACACTGATCAGCCCCAGCATTTT
TRBJ2-1 NA TRBV27 NA CASSLLVSSYNEQFF TGTGCCAGCAGTTTACTAGTCTCCTCCTACAATGAGCAGTTCTTC
TRBJ1-6 TRBD1 TRBV6-2/TRBV6-3 NA CASSSWTGSRSPLHF TGTGCCAGCAGCTCCTGGACAGGGTCACGTTCACCCCTCCACTTT
TRBJ2-5 TRBD1 TRBV15 once CATSRARTGVETQYF TGTGCCACCAGCAGAGCCCGGACAGGGGTAGAGACCCAGTACTTC
TRBJ2-1 TRBD2 TRBV4-3 once CASSQRAGGAYNEQFF TGCGCCAGCAGCCAAAGAGCGGGGGGTGCCTACAATGAGCAGTTCTTC
TRBJ1-5 TRBD1 TRBV19 once CASSTLQGKHF TGTGCCAGTAGTACCCTACAGGGGAAGCATTTT
TRBJ2-3 NA TRBV2 NA CASSEKVGATGTQYF TGTGCCAGCAGTGAAAAAGTCGGAGCTACAGGGACGCAGTATTTT
TRBJ2-2 NA TRBV7-6 NA CASSLAPGGRKAGELFF TGTGCCAGCAGCTTAGCGCCGGGGGGCAGGAAGGCCGGGGAGCTGTTTTTT
TRBJ1-4 NA TRBV27 NA CASSFSGTNEKLFF TGTGCCAGCAGTTTTTCAGGAACTAATGAAAAACTGTTTTTT
TRBJ1-2 NA TRBV30 NA CAWTRTGRSTYGYTF TGTGCCTGGACCCGCACGGGCAGGTCGACCTATGGCTACACCTTC
TRBJ1-5 NA TRBV15 NA CATSRVEGWGNQPQHF TGTGCCACCAGCAGAGTGGAAGGTTGGGGGAATCAGCCCCAGCATTTT
TRBJ1-1 NA TRBV7-9 NA CASSLAVMNTEAFF TGTGCCAGCAGCTTAGCAGTGATGAACACTGAAGCTTTCTTT
TRBJ2-2 NA TRBV6-5 NA CASSYSWGVTGELFF TGTGCCAGCAGTTACTCCTGGGGGGTCACCGGGGAGCTGTTTTTT
TRBJ1-6 NA TRBV15 NA CATSKIALGGSPLHF TGTGCCACCAGCAAGATAGCCTTAGGGGGTTCACCCCTCCACTTT
TRBJ2-2 TRBD1 TRBV7-2 NA CASSPDRVNTGELFF TGTGCCAGCAGCCCAGACAGGGTGAACACCGGGGAGCTGTTTTTT
TRBJ1-2 NA TRBV12-3/TRBV12-4 NA CASSPGFGYTF TGTGCCAGCAGTCCCGGGTTCGGCTACACCTTC
TRBJ1-5 NA TRBV7-6 NA CASSLSGGGNQPQHF TGTGCCAGCAGCTTATCGGGGGGCGGCAATCAGCCCCAGCATTTT
TRBJ1-2 NA TRBV5-1 few CASRSWEDYGYTF TGCGCCAGCAGGTCGTGGGAGGACTATGGCTACACCTTC
TRBJ2-3 NA TRBV6-5 NA CASVGRFTDTQYF TGTGCCAGCGTCGGCCGGTTCACAGATACGCAGTATTTT
TRBJ2-6 NA TRBV28 NA CASSSWTGSDSGANVLTF TGTGCCAGCAGCTCCTGGACGGGATCTGACTCTGGGGCCAACGTCCTGACTTTC
TRBJ2-2 TRBD1 TRBV15 NA CATSRRTGGKTNTGELFF TGTGCCACCAGCAGACGGACAGGGGGCAAGACTAACACCGGGGAGCTGTTTTTT
TRBJ2-7 TRBD2 TRBV6-5 NA CASKEATSGSYEQYF TGTGCCAGCAAAGAGGCGACTAGCGGGAGTTACGAGCAGTACTTC
TRBJ1-2 TRBD1 TRBV27 NA CASSLRDSRGGNYGYTF TGTGCCAGCAGCTTACGGGACTCCAGGGGGGGAAACTATGGCTACACCTTC
TRBJ2-2 NA TRBV6-2/TRBV6-3 once CASSYPEWEFGPGELFF TGTGCCAGCAGTTACCCCGAGTGGGAGTTCGGCCCCGGGGAGCTGTTTTTT
TRBJ2-2 NA TRBV7-6 once CASSQGTTGNTGELFF TGTGCCAGCAGCCAAGGGACGACAGGGAACACCGGGGAGCTGTTTTTT
TRBJ1-5 NA TRBV4-1 NA CASSQVGGGNQPQHF TGCGCCAGCAGCCAAGTGGGGGGCGGCAATCAGCCCCAGCATTTT
TRBJ2-3 NA TRBV7-9 NA CASSSRGSDTQYF TGTGCCAGCAGCAGCAGGGGCTCAGATACGCAGTATTTT
TRBJ1-6 TRBD1 TRBV20-1 NA CSASMVTGVFTLHF TGCAGTGCTAGTATGGTGACAGGGGTCTTCACCCTCCACTTT
TRBJ2-7 NA TRBV15 NA CATSDLLVAAGPYPYEQYF TGTGCCACCAGCGACCTTTTGGTAGCGGCCGGTCCCTACCCCTACGAGCAGTACTTC
TRBJ2-7 NA TRBV7-9 NA CASSHLPSLGEQYF TGTGCCAGCAGCCACCTACCCTCCCTGGGGGAGCAGTACTTC
TRBJ2-1 NA TRBV9 NA CASSVGVVFANEQFF TGTGCCAGCAGCGTAGGTGTGGTATTTGCCAATGAGCAGTTCTTC
TRBJ2-3 TRBD2 TRBV7-8 NA CASSPTGLAGGYTQYF TGTGCCAGCAGCCCCACGGGACTAGCGGGGGGATATACGCAGTATTTT
TRBJ2-3 NA TRBV4-3 NA CASSHLPSTDTQYF TGCGCCAGCAGCCATCTACCAAGCACAGATACGCAGTATTTT
TRBJ1-5 TRBD1 TRBV3-1/TRBV3-2 NA CASGRGLKRPRQESNPNSNQPQHF TGTGCCAGCGGAAGGGGGCTGAAAAGGCCGCGACAGGAAAGTAACCCGAATAGCAATCAGCCCCAGCATTTT
TRBJ2-4 NA TRBV10-3 NA CAISEPRGGGIQYF TGTGCCATCAGTGAGCCGCGGGGCGGCGGCATTCAGTACTTC
TRBJ1-6 NA TRBV9 NA CASSVVLAKNSPLHF TGTGCCAGCAGCGTAGTTTTGGCAAAGAATTCACCCCTCCACTTT
TRBJ2-2 NA TRBV5-1 NA CASSWGRGQNTGELFF TGCGCCAGCAGCTGGGGCAGGGGTCAAAACACCGGGGAGCTGTTTTTT
TRBJ1-6 NA TRBV7-2 NA CASSRNSPYNSPLHF TGTGCCAGCAGCAGAAACAGTCCCTATAATTCACCCCTCCACTTT
TRBJ2-3 TRBD2 TRBV2 NA CASSETSGRSTDTQYF TGTGCCAGCAGTGAGACTAGCGGGAGGAGCACAGATACGCAGTATTTT
TRBJ1-4 NA TRBV6-5 NA CASSERGEKLFF TGTGCCAGCAGCGAGCGCGGGGAAAAACTGTTTTTT
TRBJ1-2 NA TRBV15 NA CATSPEGGFSGYTF TGTGCCACCAGTCCAGAGGGGGGATTCTCTGGCTACACCTTC
TRBJ1-1 TRBD1 TRBV15 NA CATSRDPGARDRGLGTEAFF TGTGCCACCAGCAGAGATCCTGGAGCCCGGGACAGGGGGCTTGGCACTGAAGCTTTCTTT
TRBJ2-2 TRBD2 TRBV5-4 once CASSLGSSRLAGSTGELFF TGTGCCAGCAGCTTGGGGTCCTCCCGACTAGCGGGAAGTACCGGGGAGCTGTTTTTT
TRBJ2-1 NA TRBV27 NA CASSPLGGPYNEQFF TGTGCCAGCAGTCCCCTCGGGGGCCCCTACAATGAGCAGTTCTTC
TRBJ2-5 NA TRBV19 NA CASSIRLGLQETQYF TGTGCCAGTAGTATTCGCCTGGGGCTCCAAGAGACCCAGTACTTC
TRBJ1-2 TRBD1 TRBV6-4 NA CVSSPETGTHYGYTF TGTGTCAGCAGTCCGGAGACAGGGACTCACTATGGCTACACCTTC
TRBJ2-2 TRBD2 TRBV28 NA CASSSPPGGGRAGELFF TGTGCCAGCAGTTCCCCCCCGGGGGGGGGCCGGGCCGGGGAGCTGTTTTTT